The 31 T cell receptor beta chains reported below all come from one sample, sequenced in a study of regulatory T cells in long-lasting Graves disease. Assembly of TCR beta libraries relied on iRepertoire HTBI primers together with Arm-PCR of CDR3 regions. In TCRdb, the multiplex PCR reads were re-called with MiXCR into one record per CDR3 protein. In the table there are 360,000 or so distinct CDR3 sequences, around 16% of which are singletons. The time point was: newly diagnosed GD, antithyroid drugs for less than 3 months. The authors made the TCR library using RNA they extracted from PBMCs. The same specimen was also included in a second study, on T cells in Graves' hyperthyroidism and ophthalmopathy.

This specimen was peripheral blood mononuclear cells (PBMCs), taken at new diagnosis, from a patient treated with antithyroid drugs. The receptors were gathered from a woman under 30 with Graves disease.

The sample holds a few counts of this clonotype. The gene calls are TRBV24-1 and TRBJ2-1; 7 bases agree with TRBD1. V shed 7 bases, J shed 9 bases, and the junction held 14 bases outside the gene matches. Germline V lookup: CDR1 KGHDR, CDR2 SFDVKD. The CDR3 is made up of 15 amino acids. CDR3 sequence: CATSQQGRGLGEQFF. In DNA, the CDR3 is TGTGCCACCAGCCAACAGGGGAGAGGGTTGGGTGAGCAGTTCTTC.

In nucleotides, the CDR3 is TGTGCCAGCAGCGTAGACGGATACTCTGGAAACACCATATATTTT. The encoded protein is CASSVDGYSGNTIYF. The chain carries TRBV9 and TRBJ1-3; D remains unclear. This CDR3 is 15 amino acids long. Trimming cost V 0 bases and J 0 bases, with 7 bases left between them. CDR1 is SGDLS and CDR2 is YYNGEE in the germline V gene.

This chain's CDR3 is CASSHLAGPTGELFF. Here the CDR3 DNA reads TGCGCCAGCAGCCATCTAGCGGGACCTACCGGGGAGCTGTTTTTT. The chain has TRBV4-3 and TRBJ2-2; 9 nucleotides agree with TRBD2. Germline CDR1 is LGHNA and CDR2 is YSLEER. The V gene end was trimmed by 3 bases and the J gene end by 5 bases; junction bases not matched to a gene: 4. This CDR3 spans 15 amino acids.

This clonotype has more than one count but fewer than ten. The CDR3 is CSARRDTGELFF. The CDR3 DNA reads as TGCAGTGCTAGGAGGGACACCGGGGAGCTGTTTTTT. The chain has TRBV20-1 and TRBJ2-2; D is possibly TRBD2 (5 bases). Germline loops: CDR1 DFQATT, CDR2 SNEGSKA (reference sequence). This CDR3 has 12 residues. V was trimmed by 3 bases and J by 3 bases, leaving 5 bases between them.

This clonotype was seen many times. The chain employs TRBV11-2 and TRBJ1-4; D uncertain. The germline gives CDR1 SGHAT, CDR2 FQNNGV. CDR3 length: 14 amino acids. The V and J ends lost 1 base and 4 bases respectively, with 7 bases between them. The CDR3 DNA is TGTGCCAGCAGCTTAGGAACGGATAATGAAAAACTGTTTTTT. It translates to CASSLGTDNEKLFF.

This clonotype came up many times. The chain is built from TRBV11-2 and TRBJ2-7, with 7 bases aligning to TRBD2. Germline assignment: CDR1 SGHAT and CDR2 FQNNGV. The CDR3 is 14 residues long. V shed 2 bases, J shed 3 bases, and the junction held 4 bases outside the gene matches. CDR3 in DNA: TGTGCCAGCAGCTTATCGGGGACTAACTACGAGCAGTACTTC. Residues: CASSLSGTNYEQYF. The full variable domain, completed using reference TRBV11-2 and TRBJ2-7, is EAGVAQSPRYKIIEKRQSVAFWCNPISGHATLYWYQQILGQGPKLLIQFQNNGVVDDSQLPKDRFSAERLKGVDSTLKIQPAKLEDSAVYLCASSLSGTNYEQYFGPGTRLTVT.

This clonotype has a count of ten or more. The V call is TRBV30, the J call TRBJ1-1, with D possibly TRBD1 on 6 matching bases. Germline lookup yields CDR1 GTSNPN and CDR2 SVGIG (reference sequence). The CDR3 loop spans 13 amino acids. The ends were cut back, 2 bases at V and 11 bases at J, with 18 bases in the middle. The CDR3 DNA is TGTGCCTGGAGTCCTGGACCTGGGGGGGCGGCTTTCTTT. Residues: CAWSPGPGGAAFF.

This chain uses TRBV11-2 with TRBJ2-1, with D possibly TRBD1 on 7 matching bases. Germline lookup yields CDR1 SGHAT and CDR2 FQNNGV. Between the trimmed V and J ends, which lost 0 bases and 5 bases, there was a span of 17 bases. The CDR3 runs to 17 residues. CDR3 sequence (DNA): TGTGCCAGCAGCTTAGATCTGAGGAGGGGGCCAGACAATGAGCAGTTCTTC. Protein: CASSLDLRRGPDNEQFF.

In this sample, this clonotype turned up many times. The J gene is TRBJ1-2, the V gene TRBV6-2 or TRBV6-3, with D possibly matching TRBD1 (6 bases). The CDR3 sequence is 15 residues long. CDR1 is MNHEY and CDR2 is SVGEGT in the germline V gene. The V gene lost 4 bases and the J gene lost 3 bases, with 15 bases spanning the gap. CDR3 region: CASSWGPGPYYGYTF. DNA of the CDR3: TGTGCCAGCAGTTGGGGGCCAGGGCCCTACTATGGCTACACCTTC.

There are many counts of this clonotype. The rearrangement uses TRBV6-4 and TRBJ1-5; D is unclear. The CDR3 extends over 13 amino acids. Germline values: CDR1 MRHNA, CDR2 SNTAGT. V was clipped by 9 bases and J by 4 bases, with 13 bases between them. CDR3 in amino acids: CARDFDRNQPQHF. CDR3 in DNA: TGTGCCAGAGATTTTGATAGGAATCAGCCCCAGCATTTT.

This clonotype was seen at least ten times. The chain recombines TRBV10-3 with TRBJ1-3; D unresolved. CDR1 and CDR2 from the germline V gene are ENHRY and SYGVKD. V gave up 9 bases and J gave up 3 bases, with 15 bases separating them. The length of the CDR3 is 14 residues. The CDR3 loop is CAIGEANSGNTIYF. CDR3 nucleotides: TGTGCCATTGGGGAGGCAAACAGTGGAAACACCATATATTTT.

The CDR3 DNA is TGTGCCAGCAGCTTCGGCGGAGTGAACACCGGGGAGCTGTTTTTT. Translated: CASSFGGVNTGELFF. The chain carries TRBV7-8 and TRBJ2-2; D unresolved. The CDR3 sequence is 15 residues long. Germline lookup yields CDR1 SGHVS and CDR2 FQNEAQ. Trimming removed 3 bases at V and 1 base at J, with 9 bases between.

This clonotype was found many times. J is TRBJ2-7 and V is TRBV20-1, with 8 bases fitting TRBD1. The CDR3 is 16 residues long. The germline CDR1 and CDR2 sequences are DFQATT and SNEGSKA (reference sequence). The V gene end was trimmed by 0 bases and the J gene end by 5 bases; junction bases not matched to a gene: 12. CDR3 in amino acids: CSARDGIWQGANEQYF. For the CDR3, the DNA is TGCAGTGCTAGAGATGGTATTTGGCAGGGGGCTAACGAGCAGTACTTC.

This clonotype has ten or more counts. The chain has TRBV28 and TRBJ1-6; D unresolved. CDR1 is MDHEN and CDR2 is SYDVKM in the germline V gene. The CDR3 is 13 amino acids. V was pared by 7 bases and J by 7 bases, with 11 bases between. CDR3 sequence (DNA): TGTGCCAGCACAGGAACCCAAAATTCACCCCTCCACTTT. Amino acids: CASTGTQNSPLHF. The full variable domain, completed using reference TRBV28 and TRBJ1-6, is DVKVTQSSRYLVKRTGEKVFLECVQDMDHENMFWYRQDPGLGLRLIYFSYDVKMKEKGDIPEGYSVSREKKERFSLILESASTNQTSMYLCASTGTQNSPLHFGNGTRLTVT.

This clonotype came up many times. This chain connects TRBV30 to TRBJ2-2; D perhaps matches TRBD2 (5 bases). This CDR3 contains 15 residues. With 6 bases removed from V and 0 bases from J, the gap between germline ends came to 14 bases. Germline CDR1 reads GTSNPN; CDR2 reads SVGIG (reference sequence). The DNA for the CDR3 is TGTGCCTGCCTACACCCCGGGGCGAACACCGGGGAGCTGTTTTTT. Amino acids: CACLHPGANTGELFF.

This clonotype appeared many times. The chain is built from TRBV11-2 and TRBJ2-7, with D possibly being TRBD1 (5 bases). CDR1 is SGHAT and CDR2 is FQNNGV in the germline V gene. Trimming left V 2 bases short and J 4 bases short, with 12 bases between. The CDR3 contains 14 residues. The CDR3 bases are TGTGCCAGCAGCTTATCCGGACACGGGTACGAGCAGTACTTC. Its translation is CASSLSGHGYEQYF.

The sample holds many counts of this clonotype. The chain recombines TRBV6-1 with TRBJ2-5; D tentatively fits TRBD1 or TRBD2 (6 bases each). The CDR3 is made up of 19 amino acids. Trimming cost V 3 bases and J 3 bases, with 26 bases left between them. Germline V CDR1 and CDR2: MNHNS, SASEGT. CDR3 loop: CASSDTTGTPRTDKETQYF. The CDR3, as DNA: TGTGCCAGCAGTGATACCACAGGGACTCCTCGGACCGATAAAGAGACCCAGTACTTC.

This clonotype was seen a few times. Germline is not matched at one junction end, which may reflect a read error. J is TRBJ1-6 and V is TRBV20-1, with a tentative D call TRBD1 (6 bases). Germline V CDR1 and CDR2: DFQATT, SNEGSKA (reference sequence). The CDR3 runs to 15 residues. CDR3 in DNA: TGCAGTGCTAGAGGCCGGGACACCCAGAATTCACCCCCCCACTTT. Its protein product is CSARGRDTQNSPPHF.

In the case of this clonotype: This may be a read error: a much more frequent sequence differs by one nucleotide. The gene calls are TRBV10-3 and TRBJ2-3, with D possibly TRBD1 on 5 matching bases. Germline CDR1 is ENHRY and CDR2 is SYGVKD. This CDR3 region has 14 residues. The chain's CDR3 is CAVRAGQSTGTQYF. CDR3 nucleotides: TGTGCCGTCCGGGCAGGACAAAGCACAGGTACGCAGTATTTT.

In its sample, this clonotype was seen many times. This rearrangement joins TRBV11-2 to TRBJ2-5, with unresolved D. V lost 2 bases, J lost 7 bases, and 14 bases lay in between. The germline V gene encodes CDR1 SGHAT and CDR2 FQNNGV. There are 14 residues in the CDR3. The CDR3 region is CASSLPRASLTQYF. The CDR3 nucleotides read TGTGCCAGCAGCTTACCCCGGGCAAGTCTGACCCAGTACTTC.

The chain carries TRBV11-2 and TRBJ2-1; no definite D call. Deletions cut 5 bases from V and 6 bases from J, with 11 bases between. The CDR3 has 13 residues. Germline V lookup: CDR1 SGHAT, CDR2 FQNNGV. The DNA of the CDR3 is TGTGCCAGCAGCCCAGCGCCGGTCAATGAGCAGTTCTTC. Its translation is CASSPAPVNEQFF.

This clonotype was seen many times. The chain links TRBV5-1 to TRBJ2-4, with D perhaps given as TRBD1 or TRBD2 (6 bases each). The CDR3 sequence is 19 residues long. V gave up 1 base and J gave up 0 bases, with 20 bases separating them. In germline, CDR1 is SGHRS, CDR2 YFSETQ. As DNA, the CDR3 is TGCGCCAGCAGCTTGCTTCACACCAAGGGGGGTCTAGCCAAAAACATTCAGTACTTC. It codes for CASSLLHTKGGLAKNIQYF. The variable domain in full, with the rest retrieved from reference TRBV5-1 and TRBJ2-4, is KAGVTQTPRYLIKTRGQQVTLSCSPISGHRSVSWYQQTPGQGLQFLFEYFSETQRNKGNFPGRFSGRQFSNSRSEMNVSTLELGDSALYLCASSLLHTKGGLAKNIQYFGAGTRLSVL.

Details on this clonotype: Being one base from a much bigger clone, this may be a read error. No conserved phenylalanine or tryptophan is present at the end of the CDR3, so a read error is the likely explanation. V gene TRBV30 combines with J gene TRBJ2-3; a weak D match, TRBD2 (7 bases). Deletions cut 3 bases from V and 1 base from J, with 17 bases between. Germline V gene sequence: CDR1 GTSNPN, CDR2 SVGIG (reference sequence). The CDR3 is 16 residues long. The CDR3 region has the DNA TGTGCCTGGAGCCTGGGGGGGGGCTTTGGCACAGATACGCAGTATTTA. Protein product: CAWSLGGGFGTDTQYL.

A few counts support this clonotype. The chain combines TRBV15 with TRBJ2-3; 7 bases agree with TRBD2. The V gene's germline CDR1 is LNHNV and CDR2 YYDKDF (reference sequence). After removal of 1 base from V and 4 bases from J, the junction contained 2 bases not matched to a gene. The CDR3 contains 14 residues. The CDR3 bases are TGTGCCACCAGCAGAGTTGCGGGGGCAGATACGCAGTATTTT. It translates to CATSRVAGADTQYF.

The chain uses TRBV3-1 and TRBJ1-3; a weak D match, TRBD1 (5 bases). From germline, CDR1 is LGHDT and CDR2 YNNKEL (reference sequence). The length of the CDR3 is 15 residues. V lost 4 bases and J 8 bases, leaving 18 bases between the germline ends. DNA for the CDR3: TGTGCCAGCAGCCTCCCTAGGGGTGGGTCGGACACCATATATTTT. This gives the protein CASSLPRGGSDTIYF.

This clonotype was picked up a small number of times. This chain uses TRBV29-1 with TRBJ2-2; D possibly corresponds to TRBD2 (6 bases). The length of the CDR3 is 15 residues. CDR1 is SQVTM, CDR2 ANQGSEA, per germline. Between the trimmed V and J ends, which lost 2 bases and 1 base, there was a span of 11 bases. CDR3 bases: TGCAGCGTTGAAACGGGAGCAGGGAACACCGGGGAGCTGTTTTTT. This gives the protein CSVETGAGNTGELFF.

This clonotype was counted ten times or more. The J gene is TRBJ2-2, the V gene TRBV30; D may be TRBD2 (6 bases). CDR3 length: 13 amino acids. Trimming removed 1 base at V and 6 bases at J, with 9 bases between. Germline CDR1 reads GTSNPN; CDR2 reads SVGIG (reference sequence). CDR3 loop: CAWSGDFSGELFF. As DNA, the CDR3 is TGTGCCTGGAGTGGGGACTTCTCCGGGGAGCTGTTTTTT.

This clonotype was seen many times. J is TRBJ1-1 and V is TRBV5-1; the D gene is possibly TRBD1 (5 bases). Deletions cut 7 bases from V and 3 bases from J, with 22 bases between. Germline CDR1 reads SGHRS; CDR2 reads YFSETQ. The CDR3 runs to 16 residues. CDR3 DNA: TGCGCCAGCGGTCAAGCCTCAGGGCTCAGGGACACTGAAGCTTTCTTT. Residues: CASGQASGLRDTEAFF.

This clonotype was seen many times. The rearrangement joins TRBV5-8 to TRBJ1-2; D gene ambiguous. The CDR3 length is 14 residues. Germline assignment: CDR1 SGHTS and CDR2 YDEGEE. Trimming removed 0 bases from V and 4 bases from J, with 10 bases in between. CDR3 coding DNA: TGTGCCAGCAGCTTGGACGGCGGTGGCTATGGCTACACCTTC. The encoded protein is CASSLDGGGYGYTF.

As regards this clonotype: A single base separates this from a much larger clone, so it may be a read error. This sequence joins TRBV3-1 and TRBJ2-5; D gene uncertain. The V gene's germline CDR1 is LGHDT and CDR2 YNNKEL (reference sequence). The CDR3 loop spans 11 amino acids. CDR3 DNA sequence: TGTGCCAGCAGCCAAGAAGTGACCCGGTACTTC. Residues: CASSQEVTRYF.

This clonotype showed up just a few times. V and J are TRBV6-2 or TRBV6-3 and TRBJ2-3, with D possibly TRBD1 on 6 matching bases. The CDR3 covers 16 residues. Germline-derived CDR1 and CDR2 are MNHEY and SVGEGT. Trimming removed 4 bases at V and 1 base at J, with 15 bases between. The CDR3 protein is CASSFRSNRGTDTQYF. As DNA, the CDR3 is TGTGCCAGCAGTTTCCGATCCAACAGGGGCACAGATACGCAGTATTTT.